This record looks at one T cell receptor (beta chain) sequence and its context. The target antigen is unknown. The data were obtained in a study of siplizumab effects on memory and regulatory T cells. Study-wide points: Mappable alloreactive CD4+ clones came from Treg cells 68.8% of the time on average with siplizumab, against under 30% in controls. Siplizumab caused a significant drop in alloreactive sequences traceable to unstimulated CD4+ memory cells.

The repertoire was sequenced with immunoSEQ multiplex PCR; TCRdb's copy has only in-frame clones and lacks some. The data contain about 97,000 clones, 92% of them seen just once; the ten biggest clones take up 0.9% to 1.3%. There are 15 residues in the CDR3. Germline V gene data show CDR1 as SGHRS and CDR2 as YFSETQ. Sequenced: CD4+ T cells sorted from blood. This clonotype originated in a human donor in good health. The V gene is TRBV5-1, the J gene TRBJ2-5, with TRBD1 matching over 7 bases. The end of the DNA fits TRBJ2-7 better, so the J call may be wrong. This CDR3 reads CASSPGTVESYEQYF. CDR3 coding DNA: TGCGCCAGCAGCCCGGGGACAGTTGAATCCTACGAGCAGTACTTC.